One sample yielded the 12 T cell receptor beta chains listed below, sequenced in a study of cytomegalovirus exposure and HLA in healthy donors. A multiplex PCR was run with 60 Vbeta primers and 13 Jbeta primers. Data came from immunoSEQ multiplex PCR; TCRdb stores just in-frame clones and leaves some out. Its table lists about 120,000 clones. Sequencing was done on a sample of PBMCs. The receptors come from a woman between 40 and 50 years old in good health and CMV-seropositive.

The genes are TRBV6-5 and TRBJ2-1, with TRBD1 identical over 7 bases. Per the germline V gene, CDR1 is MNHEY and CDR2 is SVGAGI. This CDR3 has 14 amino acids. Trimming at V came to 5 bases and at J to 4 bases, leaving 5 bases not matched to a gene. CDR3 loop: CASSAGTDYNEQFF. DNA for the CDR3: TGTGCCAGCAGTGCCGGGACAGATTACAATGAGCAGTTCTTC.

The CDR3 region is CASSIKGVWSTEAFF. In DNA form, the CDR3 reads TGTGCCAGTAGTATCAAAGGGGTCTGGAGTACTGAAGCTTTCTTT. The chain employs TRBV19 and TRBJ1-1; TRBD1 might be the D (5 bases). CDR3 length: 15 amino acids. Germline-derived CDR1 and CDR2 are LNHDA and SQIVND (reference sequence). V was trimmed by 3 bases and J by 5 bases, leaving 16 bases between them.

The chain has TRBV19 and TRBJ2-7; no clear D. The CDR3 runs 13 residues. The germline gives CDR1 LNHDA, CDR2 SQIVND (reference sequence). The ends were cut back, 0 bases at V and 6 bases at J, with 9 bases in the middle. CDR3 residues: CASSIDISSEQYF. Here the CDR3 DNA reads TGTGCCAGTAGTATAGATATTAGTTCCGAGCAGTACTTC.

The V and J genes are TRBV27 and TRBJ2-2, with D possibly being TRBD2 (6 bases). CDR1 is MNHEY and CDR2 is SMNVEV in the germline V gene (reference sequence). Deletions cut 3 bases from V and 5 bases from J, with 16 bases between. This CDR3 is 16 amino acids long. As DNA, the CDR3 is TGTGCCAGCAGTTTCAAGGCGGGGTTCAAAACCGGGGAGCTGTTTTTT. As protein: CASSFKAGFKTGELFF.

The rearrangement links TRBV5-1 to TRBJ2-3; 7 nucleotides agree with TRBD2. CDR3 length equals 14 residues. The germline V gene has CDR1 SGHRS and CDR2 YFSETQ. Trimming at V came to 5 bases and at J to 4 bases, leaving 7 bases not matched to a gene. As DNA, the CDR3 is TGCGCCAGCAGGCTGGGGGGGTCCCCAGATACGCAGTATTTT. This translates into CASRLGGSPDTQYF.

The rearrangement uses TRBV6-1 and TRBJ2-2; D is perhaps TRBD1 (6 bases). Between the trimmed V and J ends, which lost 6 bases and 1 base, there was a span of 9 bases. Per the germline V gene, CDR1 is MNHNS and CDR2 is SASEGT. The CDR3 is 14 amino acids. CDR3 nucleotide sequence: TGTGCCAGCAGATCGGGACAGAACACCGGGGAGCTGTTTTTT. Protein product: CASRSGQNTGELFF.

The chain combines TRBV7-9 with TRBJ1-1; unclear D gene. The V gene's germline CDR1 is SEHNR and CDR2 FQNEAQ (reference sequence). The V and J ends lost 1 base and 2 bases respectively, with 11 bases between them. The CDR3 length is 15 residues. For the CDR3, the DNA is TGTGCCAGCAGCTTAGGTTCCGTCTCTAACACTGAAGCTTTCTTT. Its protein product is CASSLGSVSNTEAFF.

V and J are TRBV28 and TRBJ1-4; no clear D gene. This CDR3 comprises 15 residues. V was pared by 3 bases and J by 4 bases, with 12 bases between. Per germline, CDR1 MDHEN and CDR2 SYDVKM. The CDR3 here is CASSFYSRINEKLFF. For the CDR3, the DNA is TGTGCCAGCAGTTTTTATAGTAGAATTAATGAAAAACTGTTTTTT.

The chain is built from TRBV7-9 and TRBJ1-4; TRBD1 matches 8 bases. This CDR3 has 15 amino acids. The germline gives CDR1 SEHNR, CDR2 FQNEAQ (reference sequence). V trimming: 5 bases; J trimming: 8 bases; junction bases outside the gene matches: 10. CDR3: CASSPTTGVGEKLFF. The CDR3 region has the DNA TGTGCCAGCAGCCCCACGACAGGGGTGGGGGAAAAACTGTTTTTT. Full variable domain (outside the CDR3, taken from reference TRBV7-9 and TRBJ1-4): DTGVSQNPRHKITKRGQNVTFRCDPISEHNRLYWYRQTLGQGPEFLTYFQNEAQLEKSRLLSDRFSAERPKGSFSTLEIQRTEQGDSAMYLCASSPTTGVGEKLFFGSGTQLSVL.

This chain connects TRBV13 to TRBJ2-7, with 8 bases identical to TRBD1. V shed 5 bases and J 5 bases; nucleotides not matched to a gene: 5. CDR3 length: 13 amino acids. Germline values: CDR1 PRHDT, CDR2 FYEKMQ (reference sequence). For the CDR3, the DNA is TGTGCCAGCAGCACAGACAGGGGCCACGAGCAGTACTTC. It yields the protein CASSTDRGHEQYF. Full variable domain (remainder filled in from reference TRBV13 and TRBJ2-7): AAGVIQSPRHLIKEKRETATLKCYPIPRHDTVYWYQQGPGQDPQFLISFYEKMQSDKGSIPDRFSAQQFSDYHSELNMSSLELGDSALYFCASSTDRGHEQYFGPGTRLTVT.

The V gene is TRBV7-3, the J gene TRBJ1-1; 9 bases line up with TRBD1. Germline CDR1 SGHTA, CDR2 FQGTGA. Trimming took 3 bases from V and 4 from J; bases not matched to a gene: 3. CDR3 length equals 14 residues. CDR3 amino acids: CASSFGQGSTEAFF. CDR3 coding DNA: TGTGCCAGCAGCTTTGGACAGGGGAGCACTGAAGCTTTCTTT.

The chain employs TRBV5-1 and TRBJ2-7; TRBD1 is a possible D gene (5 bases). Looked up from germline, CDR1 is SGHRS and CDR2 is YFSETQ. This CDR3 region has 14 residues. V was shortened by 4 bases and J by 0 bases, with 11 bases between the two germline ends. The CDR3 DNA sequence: TGCGCCAGCAGCCCTATCCAGGGCTCCTACGAGCAGTACTTC. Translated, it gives CASSPIQGSYEQYF.